The T cell receptor (beta chain) under discussion was sequenced for a study of blood T cells in healthy people across ages. Across the whole study: Template switching captured about one barcoded beta molecule per two T cells.

This clonotype was detected many times. The antigen remains unidentified. The authors ran a second PCR of about 6 to 11 cycles using a sample-barcoded 5' primer and a J-beta primer mix. TCRdb fed the 5' RACE reads into MiXCR, producing one record per CDR3 protein. Of 1.4 million to 1.5 million distinct CDR3 sequences listed, about 40% are singletons. Every sample gave at least 5.5 micrograms of total RNA when it was extracted. Overall study findings and caveats: A roughly linear fall in TCR beta diversity per million T cells was seen with increasing age.

The V gene's germline CDR1 is ENHRY and CDR2 SYGVKD. V trimming: 3 bases; J trimming: 2 bases; junction bases outside the gene matches: 6. The CDR3 is 16 amino acids. Sequencing used blood. This chain joins TRBV10-3 and TRBJ2-5, with TRBD2 matching 10 bases. The source of this sequence is a woman between 18 and 30 years old in good health. The CDR3 nucleotides are TGTGCCATCAGTGATCCTAGCGGGGGCCCACAAGAGACCCAGTACTTC. Translated, it gives CAISDPSGGPQETQYF.